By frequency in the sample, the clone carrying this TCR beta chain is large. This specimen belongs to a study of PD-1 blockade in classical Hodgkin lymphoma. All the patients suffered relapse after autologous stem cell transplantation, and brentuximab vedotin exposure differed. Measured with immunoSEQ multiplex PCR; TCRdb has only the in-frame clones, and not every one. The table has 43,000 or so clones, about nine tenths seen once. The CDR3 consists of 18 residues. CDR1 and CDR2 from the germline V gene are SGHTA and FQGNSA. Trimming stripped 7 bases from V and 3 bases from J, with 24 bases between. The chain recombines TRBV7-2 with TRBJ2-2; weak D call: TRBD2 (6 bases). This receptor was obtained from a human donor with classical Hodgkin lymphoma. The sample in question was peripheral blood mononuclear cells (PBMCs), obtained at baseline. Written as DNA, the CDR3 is TGTGCCAGCACCCCGTGGGACTTCCGACAGATCTACACCGGGGAGCTGTTTTTT. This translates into CASTPWDFRQIYTGELFF.